This T cell receptor beta chain was retrieved from a study of PD-1 blockade in classical Hodgkin lymphoma. V gave up 6 bases and J gave up 6 bases, with 13 bases separating them. The V gene's germline CDR1 is MNHEY and CDR2 SVGAGI. The CDR3 covers 13 residues. No patient escaped relapse after autologous stem cell transplantation, and brentuximab vedotin exposure varied. Clones were read by immunoSEQ multiplex PCR, and TCRdb kept only the in-frame ones, dropping some. Counted here are around 22,000 clones, around 80% occurring once; the ten biggest clones make up 15% to 20%. With regard to this clone: No antigen is known for it.

Notes on the study in general: Only CD4+ TCR diversity, not CD8+, had risen significantly by C4D1.

The clonotype was recovered from a human donor with classical Hodgkin lymphoma. The chain uses TRBV6-5 and TRBJ2-3, with a tentative D call TRBD1 (6 bases). The sequencing here drew on peripheral blood mononuclear cells (PBMCs), taken before the second cycle of nivolumab. In DNA, the CDR3 is TGTGCCAGCAGCTCACAGGGAAAGGATACGCAGTATTTT. Amino acids: CASSSQGKDTQYF.